A selection of T cell receptor beta chains follows, all from one sample in a study of identical twins. In TCRdb, the 5' RACE reads were re-called with MiXCR into one record per CDR3 protein. The sample contains approximately 700,000 distinct CDR3 sequences, around a sixth of which appear only once. The sample was also linked to a second study, of T cells expressing NK-cell markers.

Sequencing was performed on PBMCs. The receptors originated from a woman between 18 and 30 years old in good health. Both conserved end residues are part of each CDR3. The order of the fields is clone size, V gene, D gene, CDR3 length, J gene, CDR3 DNA, CDR3 protein. D genes are given only for firm matches. Not every row has a clone size; where given, it reads once, few, many or a size class.

clone size: many
V gene: TRBV24-1
D gene: TRBD2
CDR3 length: 12
J gene: TRBJ2-2
CDR3 DNA: TGTGCCACCGGGACTAGCTCCGGGGAGCTGTTTTTT
CDR3 protein: CATGTSSGELFF

clone size: few
V gene: TRBV5-5
D gene: -
CDR3 length: 13
J gene: TRBJ2-1
CDR3 DNA: TGTGCCAGCAGCGGGGTAGGGAGCAATGAGCAGTTCTTC
CDR3 protein: CASSGVGSNEQFF

clone size: few
V gene: TRBV12-3/TRBV12-4
D gene: -
CDR3 length: 12
J gene: TRBJ1-2
CDR3 DNA: TGTGCCAGCAGTTCGGAGTTCTATGGCTACACCTTC
CDR3 protein: CASSSEFYGYTF

clone size: few
V gene: TRBV29-1
D gene: TRBD1
CDR3 length: 16
J gene: TRBJ2-1
CDR3 DNA: TGCAGCGTGGCTCGTGGACAGGGGGGATCCTACAATGAGCAGTTCTTC
CDR3 protein: CSVARGQGGSYNEQFF

clone size: few
V gene: TRBV6-6
D gene: TRBD1
CDR3 length: 13
J gene: TRBJ1-5
CDR3 DNA: TGTGCCAGCAGGCCCCGACAGGGTGAGCCCCAGCATTTT
CDR3 protein: CASRPRQGEPQHF

clone size: -
V gene: TRBV11-2
D gene: -
CDR3 length: 11
J gene: TRBJ1-1
CDR3 DNA: TGTGCCAGCAGCTCCGCGTTGGAAGCTTTCTTT
CDR3 protein: CASSSALEAFF

clone size: -
V gene: TRBV18
D gene: TRBD1
CDR3 length: 13
J gene: TRBJ1-4
CDR3 DNA: TGTGCCAGCAAACAGGGGGCAAATGAAAAACTGTTTTTT
CDR3 protein: CASKQGANEKLFF

clone size: few
V gene: TRBV9
D gene: -
CDR3 length: 16
J gene: TRBJ2-3
CDR3 DNA: TGTGCCAGCAGCGACTCAGGGCGGCAGCTTACAGATACGCAGTATTTT
CDR3 protein: CASSDSGRQLTDTQYF

clone size: few
V gene: TRBV4-3
D gene: TRBD2
CDR3 length: 18
J gene: TRBJ2-3
CDR3 DNA: TGCGCCAGCAGCCAGGCGGACGGACTAGCGGGAGGGACAGATACGCAGTATTTT
CDR3 protein: CASSQADGLAGGTDTQYF

clone size: few
V gene: TRBV20-1
D gene: TRBD1
CDR3 length: 19
J gene: TRBJ1-2
CDR3 DNA: TGCAGTGCTAGAAATCCCGGGACAGCCGGAAAGGTGCCTAACTATGGCTACACCTTC
CDR3 protein: CSARNPGTAGKVPNYGYTF

clone size: -
V gene: TRBV9
D gene: -
CDR3 length: 16
J gene: TRBJ2-1
CDR3 DNA: TGTGCCAGCAGCCCGTTAGTGACTGAGGTCTACAATGAGCAGTTCTTC
CDR3 protein: CASSPLVTEVYNEQFF

clone size: few
V gene: TRBV29-1
D gene: -
CDR3 length: 12
J gene: TRBJ2-7
CDR3 DNA: TGCAGCGTGCTCGGGACAAACTACGAGCAGTACTTC
CDR3 protein: CSVLGTNYEQYF

clone size: few
V gene: TRBV20-1
D gene: -
CDR3 length: 11
J gene: TRBJ1-6
CDR3 DNA: TGCAGTGCTGTTTCCTTTTCGGCCCTCCACTTT
CDR3 protein: CSAVSFSALHF

clone size: -
V gene: TRBV15
D gene: TRBD2
CDR3 length: 15
J gene: TRBJ2-1
CDR3 DNA: TGTGCCACCAGCAGAGCTAGCGGGACATACAATGAGCAGTTCTTC
CDR3 protein: CATSRASGTYNEQFF

clone size: -
V gene: TRBV9
D gene: TRBD1
CDR3 length: 15
J gene: TRBJ2-2
CDR3 DNA: TGTGCCAGCAGCGCTGGACAGGGATTGACCGGGGAGCTGTTTTTT
CDR3 protein: CASSAGQGLTGELFF

clone size: -
V gene: TRBV15
D gene: TRBD2
CDR3 length: 17
J gene: TRBJ2-1
CDR3 DNA: TGTGCCACCAGCAGCATAGCGGGGGGGCCGCATTACAATGAGCAGTTCTTC
CDR3 protein: CATSSIAGGPHYNEQFF

clone size: few
V gene: TRBV9
D gene: TRBD1
CDR3 length: 14
J gene: TRBJ2-7
CDR3 DNA: TGTGCCAGCAGCTACTCTGACAGGGGGAACGAGCAGTACTTC
CDR3 protein: CASSYSDRGNEQYF

clone size: -
V gene: TRBV27
D gene: TRBD2
CDR3 length: 15
J gene: TRBJ2-7
CDR3 DNA: TGTGCCAGCAGTTGGGGACTAGCGGGAGTCCTCGAGCAGTACTTC
CDR3 protein: CASSWGLAGVLEQYF

clone size: few
V gene: TRBV10-3
D gene: -
CDR3 length: 15
J gene: TRBJ2-5
CDR3 DNA: TGTGCCATCAGTACGGGCTTCGGACAGCAAGAGACCCAGTACTTC
CDR3 protein: CAISTGFGQQETQYF

clone size: -
V gene: TRBV12-3/TRBV12-4
D gene: TRBD1
CDR3 length: 16
J gene: TRBJ2-2
CDR3 DNA: TGTGCCAGCAGTTACGACAGGGCATTCAACACCGGGGAGCTGTTTTTT
CDR3 protein: CASSYDRAFNTGELFF

clone size: few
V gene: TRBV15
D gene: -
CDR3 length: 13
J gene: TRBJ2-3
CDR3 DNA: TGTGCCACCAGCCCCTCGCCCACAGATACGCAGTATTTT
CDR3 protein: CATSPSPTDTQYF

clone size: few
V gene: TRBV20-1
D gene: TRBD2
CDR3 length: 14
J gene: TRBJ2-5
CDR3 DNA: TGCAGTGCTCCAAGACTAGCAGCCTCCGGGACCCAGTACTTC
CDR3 protein: CSAPRLAASGTQYF

clone size: -
V gene: TRBV5-1
D gene: -
CDR3 length: 14
J gene: TRBJ2-5
CDR3 DNA: TGCGCCAGCGGAGCATGGGGGCCAGGGGAGACCCAGTACTTC
CDR3 protein: CASGAWGPGETQYF

clone size: few
V gene: TRBV5-8
D gene: TRBD1
CDR3 length: 16
J gene: TRBJ2-5
CDR3 DNA: TGTGCCAGCCGAAGCCAGGGGGCGGTTTATGGAGAGACCCAGTACTTC
CDR3 protein: CASRSQGAVYGETQYF

clone size: few
V gene: TRBV20-1
D gene: TRBD2
CDR3 length: 17
J gene: TRBJ2-1
CDR3 DNA: TGCAGTGCTGGAATGGCTAGCGGACGGTATATCAACAATGAGCAGTTCTTC
CDR3 protein: CSAGMASGRYINNEQFF

clone size: -
V gene: TRBV24-1
D gene: TRBD2
CDR3 length: 16
J gene: TRBJ2-1
CDR3 DNA: TGTGCCACCAGTGACCCCCGGCTAGCGGGGGACAATGAGCAGTTCTTC
CDR3 protein: CATSDPRLAGDNEQFF

clone size: -
V gene: TRBV12-3/TRBV12-4
D gene: -
CDR3 length: 16
J gene: TRBJ2-5
CDR3 DNA: TGTGCCAGCAGTTTAGGTCCTGAGAGGCTCCAAGAGACCCAGTACTTC
CDR3 protein: CASSLGPERLQETQYF

clone size: few
V gene: TRBV20-1
D gene: TRBD1
CDR3 length: 13
J gene: TRBJ1-3
CDR3 DNA: TGCAGTGCTCGGGACAGCGTGGGAAACACCATATATTTT
CDR3 protein: CSARDSVGNTIYF

clone size: -
V gene: TRBV7-2
D gene: TRBD2
CDR3 length: 15
J gene: TRBJ2-3
CDR3 DNA: TGTGCCAGCAGCGCCACTAGCGAAGTTCCAGATACGCAGTATTTT
CDR3 protein: CASSATSEVPDTQYF